What follows are 17 T cell receptor beta chains derived from one specimen sequenced in a study of human versus mouse CDR3 diversity and MHC coevolution. Generated by immunoSEQ multiplex PCR, the TCRdb table keeps only in-frame clones and is missing some. The sample carries about 83,000 clones, about nine tenths recorded once. Sequencing used naive CD4+ T cells from blood. Subset: CD45RO-negative CD62L-positive naive CD4 T cells. These receptors were obtained from a person aged 30 to 69 in good health.

The genes are TRBV4-1 and TRBJ2-5, with TRBD2 matching over 12 bases. J was trimmed by 5 bases and V by 0 bases; bases with no gene match: 13. The germline CDR1 and CDR2 sequences are MGHRA and YSYEKL. CDR3 length: 19 amino acids. CDR3 protein: CASSQDLGTSGRPGETQYF. In DNA, the CDR3 is TGCGCCAGCAGCCAAGATCTTGGCACTAGCGGGAGGCCGGGGGAGACCCAGTACTTC.

The chain joins TRBV10-1 to TRBJ2-2; 12 nucleotides line up with TRBD2. The CDR3 covers 14 residues. After removal of 7 bases from V and 5 bases from J, the junction contained 2 bases not matched to a gene. Germline V gives CDR1 WNHNN, CDR2 SYGVQD (reference sequence). CDR3 DNA: TGCGCCAGCACCGGACTAGCGGGGACCGGGGAGCTGTTTTTT. This translates into CASTGLAGTGELFF.

The rearrangement uses TRBV27 and TRBJ2-7, with a possible D match to TRBD1 (5 bases). Trimming removed 11 bases from V and 2 bases from J, with 22 bases in between. Germline assignment: CDR1 MNHEY and CDR2 SMNVEV (reference sequence). The CDR3 covers 15 residues. The CDR3: CAWIESDTITYEQYF. The CDR3 nucleotides are TGTGCCTGGATCGAGTCGGACACCATAACCTACGAGCAGTACTTC.

The chain has TRBV7-9 and TRBJ2-2, with D possibly being TRBD2 (5 bases). Germline CDR1 and CDR2: SEHNR and FQNEAQ (reference sequence). V was shortened by 5 bases and J by 1 base, with 14 bases between the two germline ends. The CDR3 sequence is 16 residues long. CDR3 nucleotide sequence: TGTGCCAGCAGCCAGCGGTCAGGAGAGAACACCGGGGAGCTGTTTTTT. This translates into CASSQRSGENTGELFF.

About this clone: Here the CDR3 omits its conserved ending phenylalanine or tryptophan, so a read error is the likely source. The V call is TRBV11-2, the J call TRBJ2-7; D is possibly TRBD2 (5 bases). Germline V gene data show CDR1 as SGHAT and CDR2 as FQNNGV. This CDR3 has 14 residues. V lost 4 bases and J 3 bases, leaving 13 bases between the germline ends. The CDR3 DNA reads TGTGCCAGCAGCTCTATCCCGGGAAACTACGAGCAGTACCTC. Its protein is CASSSIPGNYEQYL.

The V and J genes are TRBV6-1 and TRBJ1-2, with TRBD1 as a possible D gene (6 bases). Germline lookup yields CDR1 MNHNS and CDR2 SASEGT. Trimming stripped 2 bases from V and 4 bases from J, with 8 bases between. The CDR3 has 13 amino acids. The CDR3 coding sequence is TGTGCCAGCAGTGAATCAGGGGTCTATGGCTACACCTTC. It yields the protein CASSESGVYGYTF.

With regard to this clone: This CDR3 is also generated by other DNA sequences in the sample. The genes are TRBV2 and TRBJ2-5; D possibly corresponds to TRBD2 (5 bases). Trimming shortened V by 5 bases and J by 4 bases, and 5 bases separated the two germline ends. There are 11 residues in the CDR3. The germline CDR1 and CDR2 sequences are SNHLY and FYNNEI. This chain's CDR3 is CASSRGETQYF. CDR3 in DNA: TGTGCCAGCAGTCGGGGAGAGACCCAGTACTTC.

The chain is built from TRBV28 and TRBJ1-1, with 9 nucleotides matching TRBD1. The CDR3 consists of 16 residues. V trimming: 5 bases; J trimming: 4 bases; junction bases outside the gene matches: 11. Germline CDR1 is MDHEN and CDR2 is SYDVKM. CDR3 bases: TGTGCCAGCAGTGCCAACAGGGGGCGCCGGGGCACTGAAGCTTTCTTT. This translates into CASSANRGRRGTEAFF.

The V and J genes are TRBV5-4 and TRBJ2-5; unclear D gene. The last part of the DNA fits TRBJ2-7 better; the J call may be wrong. This CDR3 is built from 14 residues. CDR1 SGHNT and CDR2 YYREEE come from the germline V gene (reference sequence). CDR3 nucleotides: TGTGCCAGCAGCTTGGGTGGGCTCTCCTACGAGCAGTACTTC. Its protein product is CASSLGGLSYEQYF.

This chain uses TRBV18 with TRBJ2-1; 10 nucleotides line up with TRBD2. The germline gives CDR1 KGHSH, CDR2 LQKENI. V trimming: 1 base; J trimming: 3 bases; junction bases outside the gene matches: 3. This CDR3 is 16 amino acids long. The CDR3 nucleotides read TGTGCCAGCTCACCACGGACTAGCGGAGACTACAATGAGCAGTTCTTC. It is translated as CASSPRTSGDYNEQFF.

This clone appeared a single time. The rearrangement joins TRBV19 to TRBJ2-2, with D unresolved. Germline CDR1 is LNHDA and CDR2 is SQIVND (reference sequence). The CDR3 is 16 amino acids. Trimming removed 5 bases from V and 3 bases from J, with 16 bases in between. CDR3 DNA: TGTGCCAGTAGTCTAGGGTCAGACATTTACACCGGGGAGCTGTTTTTT. Translated: CASSLGSDIYTGELFF.

The chain has TRBV11-1 and TRBJ2-5, with 9 positions matching TRBD1. The CDR3 length is 15 residues. Looked up from germline, CDR1 is SGHAT and CDR2 is FQDESV (reference sequence). V lost 1 base to trimming and J lost 5 bases; unmatched junction nucleotides: 5. The CDR3 loop reads CASSLGGQGWETQYF. For the CDR3, the DNA is TGTGCCAGCAGCTTAGGAGGACAGGGGTGGGAGACCCAGTACTTC.

V and J are TRBV18 and TRBJ2-5; 10 bases align to TRBD2. Per germline, CDR1 KGHSH and CDR2 LQKENI. J lost 3 bases, V lost 6 bases, and 7 bases had no gene match. The CDR3 sequence is 15 residues long. This CDR3 is CASSLRTSGEETQYF. The CDR3 DNA sequence: TGTGCCAGCTCGCTGCGGACTAGCGGCGAAGAGACCCAGTACTTC.

V gene TRBV23-1 combines with J gene TRBJ2-7, with D tentatively TRBD2 (6 bases). TRBV23-1 is marked as an open reading frame, function uncertain. Deletions cut 0 bases from V and 10 bases from J, with 34 bases between. The CDR3 extends over 20 amino acids. The CDR3 loop reads CASSQSLAGRRSFPLYVQYF. DNA for the CDR3: TGCGCCAGCAGTCAATCCCTGGCGGGACGGAGAAGTTTTCCCCTCTATGTCCAGTACTTC.

This clone was counted between two and nine times. The chain recombines TRBV19 with TRBJ2-2; 8 bases map to TRBD1. CDR1 and CDR2 (germline): LNHDA, SQIVND (reference sequence). J was trimmed by 6 bases and V by 6 bases; bases with no gene match: 6. The CDR3 sequence is 14 residues long. In nucleotides, the CDR3 is TGTGCCAGTAGAAAGACAGGGGAGGCCGGGGAGCTGTTTTTT. The encoded protein is CASRKTGEAGELFF.

This chain connects TRBV6-5 to TRBJ2-7; 8 bases align to TRBD2. The V gene's germline CDR1 is MNHEY and CDR2 SVGAGI. This CDR3 has 14 residues. V shed 5 bases, J shed 7 bases, and the junction held 10 bases outside the gene matches. This CDR3 reads CASSTSGGGWEQYF. The CDR3 nucleotides are TGTGCCAGCAGTACTAGCGGAGGGGGTTGGGAGCAGTACTTC.

J is TRBJ2-6 and V is TRBV5-1; 10 nucleotides agree with TRBD2. With V trimmed by 2 bases and J by 2 bases, 13 bases remained unmatched. Looked up from germline, CDR1 is SGHRS and CDR2 is YFSETQ. The CDR3 runs 20 residues. The CDR3 DNA reads TGCGCCAGCAGCTTCATGAGACTAGCGGGCGGTGCGGCTGGGGCCAACGTCCTGACTTTC. As protein: CASSFMRLAGGAAGANVLTF.